This entry lists 2 T cell receptor beta chains sequenced from one sample in a study of spatial heterogeneity in lung cancer (dated by TCRdb to about 2019). Taken with the paper, the label for time point translates to: sample taken at primary tumor resection. The library was produced with 5' RACE. Sequencing instrument: NextSeq 500. TCRdb reanalyzed the raw reads on its own, using fastp at Q25 for trimming and MiXCR for clone calling, and kept in-frame beta chains. CDR3 protein sequences are deduplicated, and each keeps its most common genes and DNA. Across this sample there are about 17,000 distinct CDR3 sequences, with more than 5.5% seen only once. The ten largest make up 5.5% to 8% of the sample. What these receptors recognize is not known. Broad study findings and their caveats: The tumor nonsynonymous mutation count correlated with the number of expanded intratumoral alpha and beta TCRs.

The sequencing here drew on lung tumor tissue, taken at surgery. These receptors were obtained from a male donor with early-stage non-small cell lung cancer.

In this sample, this clonotype turned up many times. This beta chain was picked up by a library intended for alpha chains and is off target, so its count carries little meaning. The chain carries TRBV5-8 and TRBJ2-5; D unclear. V lost 3 bases, J lost 4 bases, and 4 bases lay in between. The CDR3 runs to 11 residues. Germline V gene sequence: CDR1 SGHTS, CDR2 YDEGEE. The CDR3 here is CASSYLETQYF. For the CDR3, the DNA is TGTGCCAGCAGCTACCTAGAGACCCAGTACTTC.

There are many counts of this clonotype. In a library made to pick up alpha chains, this beta chain is a stray read with a size that means little. The gene calls are TRBV6-5 and TRBJ2-7; either TRBD1 or TRBD2 may fit D (5 bases each). The V and J ends lost 8 bases and 5 bases respectively, with 22 bases between them. Germline lookup yields CDR1 MNHEY and CDR2 SVGAGI. This CDR3 region has 15 residues. CDR3 loop: CASRNPGRSMNEQYF. CDR3 nucleotides: TGTGCCAGCCGTAACCCGGGACGGAGCATGAACGAGCAGTACTTC.